This T cell receptor (beta chain) was identified during a study of T cell responses to AZD1222 COVID-19 vaccine. Concerning this clone itself: The antigen is unknown.

The germline V gene has CDR1 SGHNT and CDR2 YENEEA. The ends lost 2 bases at V and 5 bases at J; junction bases unmatched: 8. The CDR3 is 18 residues long. Study-level results: Close to half of spike-specific TCRs reportedly recognize unmutated variant regions. White British people made up most donors, females outnumbered males, and clonal diversity was possibly underestimated. Spike-wide coverage was observed for vaccine-associated CD4 TCRs, with dominant responses at 160-218 and 743-854.

Clones were sequenced by immunoSEQ multiplex PCR, and TCRdb holds only the in-frame ones, with some missing. The sample includes about 120,000 clones, roughly nine tenths of them seen just once. The sample in question was peripheral blood, obtained on day 0 of AZD1222 vaccination. The sequence was obtained from an adult in good health. The gene calls are TRBV11-3 and TRBJ2-1, with 14 bases matching TRBD2. CDR3 protein: CASSLSGLAGGLNNEQFF. CDR3 bases: TGTGCCAGCAGCTTATCCGGACTAGCGGGGGGCCTTAACAATGAGCAGTTCTTC.